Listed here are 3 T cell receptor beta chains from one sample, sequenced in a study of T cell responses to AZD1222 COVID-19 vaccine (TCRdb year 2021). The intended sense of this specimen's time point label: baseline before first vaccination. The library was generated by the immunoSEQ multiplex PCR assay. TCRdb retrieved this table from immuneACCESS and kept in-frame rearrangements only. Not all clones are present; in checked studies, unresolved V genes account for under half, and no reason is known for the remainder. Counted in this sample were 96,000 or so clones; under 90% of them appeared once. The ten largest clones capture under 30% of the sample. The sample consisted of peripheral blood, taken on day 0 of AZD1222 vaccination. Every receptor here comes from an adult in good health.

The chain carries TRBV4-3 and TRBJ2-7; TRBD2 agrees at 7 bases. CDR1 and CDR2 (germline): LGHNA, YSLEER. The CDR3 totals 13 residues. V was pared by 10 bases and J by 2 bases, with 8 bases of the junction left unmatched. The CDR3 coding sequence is TGCGCCACCCGGGGGGAGGAGGCCTACGAGCAGTACTTC. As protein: CATRGEEAYEQYF.

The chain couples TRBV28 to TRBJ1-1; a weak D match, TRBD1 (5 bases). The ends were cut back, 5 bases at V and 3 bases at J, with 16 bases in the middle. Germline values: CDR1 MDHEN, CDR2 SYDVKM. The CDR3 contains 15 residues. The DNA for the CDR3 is TGTGCCAGCAGTCCGGGGACCGGACGATACACTGAAGCTTTCTTT. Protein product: CASSPGTGRYTEAFF.

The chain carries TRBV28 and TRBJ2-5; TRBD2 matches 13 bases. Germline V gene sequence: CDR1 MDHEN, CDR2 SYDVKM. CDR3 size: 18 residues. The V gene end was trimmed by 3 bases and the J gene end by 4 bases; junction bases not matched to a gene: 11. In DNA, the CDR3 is TGTGCCAGCAGTTTGTGGATGGTCCGGACTAGCGGGAGAGAGACCCAGTACTTC. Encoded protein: CASSLWMVRTSGRETQYF.